Each of the 20 T cell receptor delta chains below was sequenced from the same sample in a study of Vδ1+ human thymocytes. Study results and limitations: In the thymus, TRG and TRD repertoires looked highly polyclonal with Gaussian CDR3 lengths.

Their antigens remain unidentified. RNA was extracted from the cells and then reverse transcribed. Multiplex PCR used pooled V-gene forward primers and a constant-region reverse primer to amplify CDR3s. TCRdb reprocessed the multiplex PCR reads through CATT. The repertoire holds around 60,000 delta-chain clones, with roughly 15% as singletons. Sample: Vdelta1+ gamma-delta thymocytes from the thymus. Subset in this sample: FACS-sorted CD3+ TCRalphabeta- TCRVdelta1+ TCRVdelta2- thymocytes. The receptors stem from a girl under three years old who had congenital heart surgery.

This sequence joins TRDV1 and TRDJ1; D is ambiguous. This CDR3 has 9 residues. Germline lookup yields CDR1 TSWWSYY and CDR2 QGS. Trimming took 3 bases from V and 7 from J, leaving 0 bases between them. CDR3 sequence (DNA): TGTGCTCTTGGGGATAAACTCATCTTT. This translates into CALGDKLIF.

This chain uses TRDV1 with TRDJ1, with D possibly being TRDD3 (7 bases). This CDR3 has 19 amino acids. Trimming left V 6 bases short and J 5 bases short, with 31 bases between. From germline, CDR1 is TSWWSYY and CDR2 QGS. CDR3 DNA: TGTGCTCTTGGCTCTCCTTCCCGGGGGATCCTCTTGGCCTCTGATAAACTCATCTTT. It translates to CALGSPSRGILLASDKLIF.

The chain combines TRDV1 with TRDJ1; 7 nucleotides match TRDD3. The germline CDR1 and CDR2 sequences are TSWWSYY and QGS. The length of the CDR3 is 21 residues. After removal of 2 bases from V and 1 base from J, the junction contained 22 bases not matched to a gene. This chain's CDR3 is CALGEFLRRHHFTGATDKLIF. In nucleotides, the CDR3 is TGTGCTCTTGGGGAATTTTTGCGTCGGCATCACTTTACTGGGGCCACCGATAAACTCATCTTT.

This clone was counted only a few times. J is TRDJ1 and V is TRDV1; 9 bases line up with TRDD3. After removal of 1 base from V and 0 bases from J, the junction contained 30 bases not matched to a gene. CDR1 TSWWSYY and CDR2 QGS come from the germline V gene. CDR3 size: 25 residues. In nucleotides, the CDR3 is TGTGCTCTTGGGGAACCCATCATTCCATACTTCCCCTTTACTGGGGGACCCGGATACACCGATAAACTCATCTTT. Residues: CALGEPIIPYFPFTGGPGYTDKLIF.

This clone was found a few times. The rearrangement joins TRDV1 to TRDJ1; TRDD3 agrees at 7 bases. Germline CDR1 reads TSWWSYY; CDR2 reads QGS. CDR3 size: 17 residues. The ends lost 1 base at V and 2 bases at J; junction bases unmatched: 10. The CDR3 bases are TGTGCTCTTGGGGAACCAGGGGGGATTTGGGAGACCGATAAACTCATCTTT. This translates into CALGEPGGIWETDKLIF.

This clone was observed a handful of times. The chain uses TRDV1 and TRDJ1; 10 nucleotides line up with TRDD3. J lost 0 bases, V lost 0 bases, and 7 bases had no gene match. This CDR3 spans 18 amino acids. Germline lookup yields CDR1 TSWWSYY and CDR2 QGS. In nucleotides, the CDR3 is TGTGCTCTTGGGGAACTGGGCTGGGGGATATCTTACACCGATAAACTCATCTTT. This translates into CALGELGWGISYTDKLIF.

V is TRDV1 and J is TRDJ1; unclear D gene. The germline V and J ends were trimmed by 1 base and 3 bases, with 24 bases remaining between them. Germline V lookup: CDR1 TSWWSYY, CDR2 QGS. The CDR3 contains 19 residues. DNA of the CDR3: TGTGCTCTTGGGGAACGGTGCCCGGGTGCACAACCTGGACCCGATAAACTCATCTTT. This codes for CALGERCPGAQPGPDKLIF.

This chain joins TRDV1 and TRDJ1; D gene ambiguous. CDR3 length: 22 residues. V lost 2 bases and J lost 0, with 31 bases in between. CDR1 and CDR2 from the germline V gene are TSWWSYY and QGS. CDR3 in DNA: TGTGCTCTTGGGGAAGGGGCCATGAAGGAGGATCCAGCATCTAAGGACACCGATAAACTCATCTTT. This sequence encodes CALGEGAMKEDPASKDTDKLIF.

This clone was observed a handful of times. The chain uses TRDV1 and TRDJ1, with D perhaps assigned TRDD2 or TRDD3 (9 bases each). V was clipped by 4 bases and J by 1 base, with 34 bases between them. The CDR3 runs 22 residues. CDR1 TSWWSYY and CDR2 QGS come from the germline V gene. This chain's CDR3 is CALGVVGPSYPTGGPPTDKLIF. In DNA, the CDR3 is TGTGCTCTTGGGGTCGTGGGACCTTCCTACCCTACTGGGGGACCCCCCACCGATAAACTCATCTTT.

This clone showed up just a few times. This chain uses TRDV1 with TRDJ1; TRDD3 is a possible D gene (6 bases). Germline CDR1 and CDR2: TSWWSYY and QGS. The CDR3 extends over 21 amino acids. Trimming cost V 2 bases and J 0 bases, with 28 bases left between them. CDR3 in DNA: TGTGCTCTTGGGGAAGGGGGGACTGCGCGGGGGAAACCCACCGACACCGATAAACTCATCTTT. Its protein is CALGEGGTARGKPTDTDKLIF.

The chain is built from TRDV1 and TRDJ1; D might be TRDD2 or TRDD3, each matching 6 bases. V lost 3 bases to trimming and J lost 0 bases, with 35 bases between them. The CDR3 sequence is 23 residues long. Germline V CDR1 and CDR2: TSWWSYY, QGS. The CDR3 sequence is CALGDEAPTPHPPGGPHTDKLIF. The CDR3 DNA sequence: TGTGCTCTTGGGGATGAGGCTCCTACCCCACATCCGCCGGGGGGACCTCACACCGATAAACTCATCTTT.

Only a few counts were recorded for this clone. The rearrangement joins TRDV1 to TRDJ1; D not certain. Germline CDR1 and CDR2: TSWWSYY and QGS. V lost 1 base, J lost 1 base, and 22 bases lay in between. The CDR3 runs 19 residues. This CDR3 reads CALGEPPVLAATFTDKLIF. For the CDR3, the DNA is TGTGCTCTTGGGGAACCACCCGTCCTGGCCGCTACTTTCACCGATAAACTCATCTTT.

The chain combines TRDV1 with TRDJ1; TRDD3 matches 10 bases. Losses at the gene ends were 3 bases for V and 0 bases for J; bases not matched to a gene: 34. The CDR3 runs 26 residues. The germline V gene encodes CDR1 TSWWSYY and CDR2 QGS. CDR3 bases: TGTGCTCTTGGGGACACTCATTCCTACAAGTTACTGGGGGATCAAAACTACGGGGACTACACCGATAAACTCATCTTT. The encoded protein is CALGDTHSYKLLGDQNYGDYTDKLIF.

There are a few counts of this clone. The chain links TRDV1 to TRDJ1; a weak D match, TRDD3 (5 bases). The germline CDR1 and CDR2 sequences are TSWWSYY and QGS. Trimming removed 2 bases at V and 0 bases at J, with 13 bases between. The CDR3 spans 16 residues. CDR3 amino acids: CALGEEVGQYTDKLIF. The CDR3, as DNA: TGTGCTCTTGGGGAAGAGGTGGGGCAGTACACCGATAAACTCATCTTT.

This rearrangement joins TRDV1 to TRDJ1, with D unresolved. CDR1 TSWWSYY and CDR2 QGS come from the germline V gene. This CDR3 is 17 amino acids long. Trimming took off 8 bases at V and 4 bases at J, with 26 bases between the two ends. CDR3 residues: CALQSSLVRRGYDKLIF. CDR3 sequence (DNA): TGTGCTCTTCAATCCTCCCTAGTCCGTAGAGGGTACGATAAACTCATCTTT.

This chain connects TRDV1 to TRDJ1; 12 bases align to TRDD3. J lost 3 bases, V lost 5 bases, and 31 bases had no gene match. This CDR3 region has 24 residues. Germline V gene sequence: CDR1 TSWWSYY, CDR2 QGS. The CDR3 nucleotides are TGTGCTCTTGGGACCCCTACGACAATCAGGCCTTCCCCGTACTGGGGGATACAGTCCGATAAACTCATCTTT. Translated: CALGTPTTIRPSPYWGIQSDKLIF.

This clone was picked up a small number of times. J is TRDJ1 and V is TRDV1; 8 bases are a match to TRDD3. V shed 0 bases, J shed 0 bases, and the junction held 18 bases outside the gene matches. Germline CDR1 reads TSWWSYY; CDR2 reads QGS. This CDR3 has 21 amino acids. The CDR3 nucleotides are TGTGCTCTTGGGGAACTGGCCTTTCCCATCGCGCTGGGGGACTACACCGATAAACTCATCTTT. Translating it yields CALGELAFPIALGDYTDKLIF.

This sequence joins TRDV1 and TRDJ1, with TRDD3 matching 8 bases. The V segment lost 4 bases and the J segment 0 bases; nucleotides outside the gene matches: 25. Germline CDR1 TSWWSYY, CDR2 QGS. This CDR3 is built from 22 residues. In DNA form, the CDR3 reads TGTGCTCTTGGGGGTTCCGACCGCTACTGGGGGCTCCTCACCTCGTACACCGATAAACTCATCTTT. Translated, it gives CALGGSDRYWGLLTSYTDKLIF.

This chain connects TRDV1 to TRDJ1; 12 bases fit TRDD3. CDR1 and CDR2 from the germline V gene are TSWWSYY and QGS. V dropped 7 bases and J dropped 0; count of bases not matched to a gene: 18. This CDR3 comprises 20 residues. The DNA of the CDR3 is TGTGCTCTTGAGGGGGGCAGTGTACTGGGGGATACCCGGTACACCGATAAACTCATCTTT. Amino acids: CALEGGSVLGDTRYTDKLIF.

A few counts support this clone. This chain connects TRDV2 to TRDJ1; 8 bases line up with TRDD3. With V trimmed by 4 bases and J by 0 bases, 15 bases remained unmatched. The germline CDR1 and CDR2 sequences are GEAIGNYY and EKD. CDR3 length: 18 amino acids. The CDR3 spells CACETRGYPYGYTDKLIF. In nucleotides, the CDR3 is TGTGCCTGTGAGACGCGGGGATACCCCTACGGGTACACCGATAAACTCATCTTT.